This entry is about one T cell receptor beta chain. This sample is drawn from a study of cytomegalovirus exposure and HLA in healthy donors. Germline CDR1 reads MNHEY; CDR2 reads SMNVEV (reference sequence). This CDR3 contains 16 residues. V gave up 6 bases and J gave up 1 base, with 18 bases separating them. Researchers ran the PCR with 60 Vbeta and 13 Jbeta primers. TCRdb's copy holds only in-frame clones and misses some; the assay was immunoSEQ multiplex PCR. Of more than 100,000 clones detected, around 74% appear once; the ten largest clones hold 30%. The chain uses TRBV27 and TRBJ1-1, with TRBD1 as a possible D gene (6 bases). The source material was PBMCs. This clonotype was sampled from a man in his 60s in good health and CMV-seropositive. The CDR3 protein is CASRRRKGDANTEAFF. CDR3 bases: TGTGCCAGCAGACGACGAAAGGGGGACGCGAACACTGAAGCTTTCTTT.